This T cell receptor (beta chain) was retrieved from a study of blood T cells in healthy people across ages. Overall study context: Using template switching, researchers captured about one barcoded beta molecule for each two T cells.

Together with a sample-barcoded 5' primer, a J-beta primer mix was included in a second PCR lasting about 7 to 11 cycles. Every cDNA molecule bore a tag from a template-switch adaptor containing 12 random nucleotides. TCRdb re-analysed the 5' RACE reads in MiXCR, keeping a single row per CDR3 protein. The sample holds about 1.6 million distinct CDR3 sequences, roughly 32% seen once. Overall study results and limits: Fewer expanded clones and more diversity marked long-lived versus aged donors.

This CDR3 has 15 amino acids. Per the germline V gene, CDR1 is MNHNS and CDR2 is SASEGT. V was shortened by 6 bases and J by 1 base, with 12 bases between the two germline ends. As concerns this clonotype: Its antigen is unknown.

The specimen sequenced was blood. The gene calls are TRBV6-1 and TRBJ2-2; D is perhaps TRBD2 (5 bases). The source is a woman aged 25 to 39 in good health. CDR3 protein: CASRPTAGNTGELFF. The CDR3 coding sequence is TGTGCCAGCAGACCCACGGCGGGGAACACCGGGGAGCTGTTTTTT.